This TCR beta chain was documented in a study of vaccination effects on CD4 cells after COVID-19. The study's findings and limits: Substantial clonal contraction characterized both infection- and vaccine-induced clones late after vaccination.

Profiled with immunoSEQ multiplex PCR; TCRdb holds only in-frame clones, not every one. Among around 24,000 clones listed, roughly 76% were seen once. The germline gives CDR1 SGHNT, CDR2 YENEEA. The CDR3 extends over 15 amino acids. With 1 base removed from V and 5 bases from J, the gap between germline ends came to 14 bases. Prior to sequencing, the ViraFEST assay stimulated PBMC with viral peptide pools, which expanded the antigen-specific CD4+ T cells. Following 10 days of culture, CD4+ T cells were isolated. The person acquired a PCR-confirmed SARS-CoV-2 infection between March and December 2020. Half-medium replacement with IL-2 medium occurred on days 3 and 7. Regarding this clone: Its antigen is still unknown.

The J gene is TRBJ2-5, the V gene TRBV11-3; TRBD2 might be the D (7 bases). This receptor was taken from a human donor who had a prior SARS-CoV-2 infection. The sequencing used CD4+ T cells from PBMCs cultured with SARS-CoV-2 spike peptides, collected before COVID-19 vaccination. The CDR3 nucleotides read TGTGCCAGCAGCTTAGTAGGTCGGGGGGCCGAGACCCAGTACTTC. Protein: CASSLVGRGAETQYF.